This T cell receptor (beta chain) was retrieved from a study of control samples from healthy donors and cancer patients. The germline gives CDR1 LGHNT, CDR2 FRNRAP. The ends were cut back, 2 bases at V and 10 bases at J, with 17 bases in the middle. The CDR3 spans 14 residues. The protocol was immunoSEQ multiplex PCR, while the TCRdb copy is restricted to in-frame clones and leaves out a portion. The table records about 79,000 clones, approximately 93% of them present only once. Sequences were obtained from PBMCs. This clonotype was sampled from a woman aged 40 to 55 with lung cancer. The V and J genes are TRBV12-5 and TRBJ1-1; D perhaps matches TRBD1 (5 bases). The CDR3 nucleotides are TGTGCTAGTGGTTTGAGTCACTCGCAGGGTAGAGCTTTCTTT. Encoded protein: CASGLSHSQGRAFF.